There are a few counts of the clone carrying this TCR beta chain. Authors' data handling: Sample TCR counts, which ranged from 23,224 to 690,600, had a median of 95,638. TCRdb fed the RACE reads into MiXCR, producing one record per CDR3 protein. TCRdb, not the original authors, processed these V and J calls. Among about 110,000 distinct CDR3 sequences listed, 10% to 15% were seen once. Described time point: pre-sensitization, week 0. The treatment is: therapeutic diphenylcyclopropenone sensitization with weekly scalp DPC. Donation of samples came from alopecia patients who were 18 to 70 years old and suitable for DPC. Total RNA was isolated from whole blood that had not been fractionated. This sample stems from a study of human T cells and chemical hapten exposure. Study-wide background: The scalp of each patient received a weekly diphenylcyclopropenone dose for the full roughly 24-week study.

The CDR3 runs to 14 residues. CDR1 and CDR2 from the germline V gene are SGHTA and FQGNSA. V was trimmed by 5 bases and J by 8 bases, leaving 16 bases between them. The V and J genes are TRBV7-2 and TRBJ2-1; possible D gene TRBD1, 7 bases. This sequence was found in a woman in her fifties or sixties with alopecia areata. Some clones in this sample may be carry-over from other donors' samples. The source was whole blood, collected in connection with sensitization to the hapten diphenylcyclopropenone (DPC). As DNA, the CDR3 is TGTGCCAGCAGCGTGACAGGGAGGTTGGATGAGCAGTTCTTC. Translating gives CASSVTGRLDEQFF.